This T cell receptor (beta chain) was obtained from a study of blood T cell repertoires in COVID-19. On the study more broadly: Donors in the United States, Italy and Spain gave samples during acute or convalescent COVID-19. Sources were T cells, B-cell-depleted T cells, or PBMCs; the material itself was cDNA or gDNA.

The Seattle site enrolled patients during active infection and followed them longitudinally. The germline gives CDR1 SGHTA, CDR2 FQGNSA. With 4 bases clipped from V and 6 bases from J, the junction kept 14 bases outside the gene matches. This CDR3 is built from 17 residues. Study processing details: Quantification of nucleated cells was approximated via reference gene primer amplification. Libraries were prepared by immunoSEQ multiplex PCR; TCRdb keeps only in-frame clonotypes and omits some of them. The V and J calls and clone size are taken from that table; D and trimming were inferred from the DNA. The sample consists of 150,000 to 200,000 clones, 80% to 95% of them appearing once.

The V call is TRBV7-2, the J call TRBJ2-1, with 8 bases that match TRBD1. The sample taken for sequencing was peripheral blood. This clonotype originated in a young man with COVID-19, enrolled during active disease. CDR3 nucleotide sequence: TGTGCCAGCAGCTCCCGACTAATATGGACAGGGTCCAATGAGCAGTTCTTC. Protein product: CASSSRLIWTGSNEQFF.